These 18 T cell receptor beta chains were all obtained from the same sample, sequenced in a study of blood T cells in healthy people across ages. With a J-beta primer mix and a sample-barcoded 5' primer, a second PCR ran about 7 to 12 cycles. One entry per CDR3 protein results from TCRdb running MiXCR on the 5' RACE reads. The sample has 780,000 or so distinct CDR3 sequences, approximately 60% seen once. Material for sequencing was blood. All receptors derive from a man aged 35 to 55 in good health.

The chain is built from TRBV20-1 and TRBJ1-6; no firm D call. The ends were cut back, 4 bases at V and 5 bases at J, with 15 bases in the middle. The CDR3 loop spans 15 amino acids. Germline V gene sequence: CDR1 DFQATT, CDR2 SNEGSKA (reference sequence). The CDR3, as DNA: TGCAGTGCTATTCCCTCGGGCCTTAATAATTCACCCCTCCACTTT. It codes for CSAIPSGLNNSPLHF.

The CDR3 DNA is TGCAGCGTTGACGAGGGGCGCATTACTAACTATGGCTACACCTTC. Translation gives CSVDEGRITNYGYTF. The V and J genes are TRBV29-1 and TRBJ1-2; D might be TRBD1 (5 bases). Per germline, CDR1 SQVTM and CDR2 ANQGSEA. V lost 3 bases and J 0 bases, leaving 14 bases between the germline ends. The CDR3 totals 15 residues.

The gene calls are TRBV20-1 and TRBJ1-6; 8 positions agree with TRBD1. V was clipped by 6 bases and J by 6 bases; unmatched bases: 7. CDR1 DFQATT and CDR2 SNEGSKA come from the germline V gene (reference sequence). This CDR3 is built from 14 residues. CDR3 bases: TGCAGTGCCCCCCGGGGACAGGTTAATTCACCCCTCCACTTT. This gives the protein CSAPRGQVNSPLHF.

V gene TRBV15 combines with J gene TRBJ2-1; TRBD2 agrees at 14 bases. Germline CDR1 reads LNHNV; CDR2 reads YYDKDF (reference sequence). The CDR3 runs 16 residues. V trimming: 2 bases; J trimming: 7 bases; junction bases outside the gene matches: 4. The CDR3 DNA reads TGTGCCACCAGCAGAACAGGGACTAGCGGGGGAAATGAGCAGTTCTTC. Its translation is CATSRTGTSGGNEQFF. The whole variable domain, remainder taken from reference TRBV15 and TRBJ2-1, is DAMVIQNPRYQVTQFGKPVTLSCSQTLNHNVMYWYQQKSSQAPKLLFHYYDKDFNNEADTPDNFQSRRPNTSFCFLDIRSPGLGDTAMYLCATSRTGTSGGNEQFFGPGTRLTVL.

This clonotype was detected a few times. V is TRBV5-6 and J is TRBJ2-5, with D tentatively TRBD1 (5 bases). The CDR3 sequence is 14 residues long. V was clipped by 2 bases and J by 1 base, with 9 bases between them. Germline CDR1 and CDR2: SGHDT and YYEEEE. This chain's CDR3 is CASSLGAFQETQYF. DNA of the CDR3: TGTGCCAGCAGCTTAGGGGCGTTCCAAGAGACCCAGTACTTC. The variable domain in full, completed from reference TRBV5-6 and TRBJ2-5, reads DAGVTQSPTHLIKTRGQQVTLRCSPKSGHDTVSWYQQALGQGPQFIFQYYEEEERQRGNFPDRFSGHQFPNYSSELNVNALLLGDSALYLCASSLGAFQETQYFGPGTRLLVL.

The J gene is TRBJ2-5, the V gene TRBV11-2; weak D call: TRBD1 (5 bases). V was cut by 5 bases and J by 11 bases, with 15 bases left in between. The CDR3 covers 12 residues. The germline gives CDR1 SGHAT, CDR2 FQNNGV. The CDR3 DNA follows: TGTGCCAGCAGCCGGTCAGGGATTGATCAGTACTTC. This sequence encodes CASSRSGIDQYF. Together with reference TRBV11-2 and TRBJ2-5, the CDR3 gives the full variable domain: EAGVAQSPRYKIIEKRQSVAFWCNPISGHATLYWYQQILGQGPKLLIQFQNNGVVDDSQLPKDRFSAERLKGVDSTLKIQPAKLEDSAVYLCASSRSGIDQYFGPGTRLLVL.

Only a few counts were recorded for this clonotype. The chain has TRBV6-2 or TRBV6-3 and TRBJ1-5; the D is unclear. CDR3 length: 17 residues. With 4 bases removed from V and 5 bases from J, the gap between germline ends came to 21 bases. Germline values: CDR1 MNHEY, CDR2 SVGEGT. DNA for the CDR3: TGTGCCAGCAGTTGGGTACCGGGAGCAAATAAGGATCAGCCCCAGCATTTT. Amino acid sequence: CASSWVPGANKDQPQHF.

V usage is TRBV24-1 and J usage is TRBJ2-1, with 7 bases aligning to TRBD1. The V gene's germline CDR1 is KGHDR and CDR2 SFDVKD. The CDR3 length is 23 residues. The V and J ends lost 4 bases and 5 bases, in that order; junction bases with no gene match: 31. CDR3 coding DNA: TGTGCCACCAGTGACAGTGACAGGGTCGGCCTTTCCCCACACCCCTTGTACGACAATGAGCAGTTCTTC. Translated: CATSDSDRVGLSPHPLYDNEQFF.

This clonotype was counted between two and nine times. This chain uses TRBV28 with TRBJ2-3; 7 bases are shared with TRBD2. The CDR3 totals 11 residues. V gave up 8 bases and J gave up 7 bases; unmatched junction bases: 3. Germline CDR1 MDHEN, CDR2 SYDVKM. CDR3 sequence (DNA): TGTGCCAGCCGCGGGGGACATACGCAGTATTTT. Its protein product is CASRGGHTQYF. The full variable domain, completed using reference TRBV28 and TRBJ2-3, is DVKVTQSSRYLVKRTGEKVFLECVQDMDHENMFWYRQDPGLGLRLIYFSYDVKMKEKGDIPEGYSVSREKKERFSLILESASTNQTSMYLCASRGGHTQYFGPGTRLTVL.

This clonotype was seen only once. The chain is built from TRBV28 and TRBJ2-5, with a tentative D call TRBD1 (7 bases). The J call may be faulty, since TRBJ2-7 better matches the DNA end. The CDR3 has 15 amino acids. CDR1 is MDHEN and CDR2 is SYDVKM in the germline V gene. This chain's CDR3 is CASSQTTGRLYEQYF. The CDR3 DNA reads as TGTGCCAGCAGTCAGACGACAGGGAGGCTTTACGAGCAGTACTTC.

Comments on this clonotype: This may arise from a read error, as a much more abundant clone is one base away. V usage is TRBV29-1 and J usage is TRBJ2-7; no firm D call. V lost 3 bases, J lost 3 bases, and 6 bases lay in between. The CDR3 length is 11 residues. Germline V gene lookup returns CDR1 SQVTM and CDR2 ANQGSEA. The chain's CDR3 is CSVDWGYEQYF. Here the CDR3 DNA reads TGCAGCGTTGACTGGGGCTACGAGCAGTACTTC.

The chain links TRBV13 to TRBJ2-7; 9 bases fit TRBD1. The CDR3 is 17 amino acids. The J segment lost 3 bases and the V segment lost 2 bases, leaving 11 bases of the junction unmatched. CDR1 is PRHDT and CDR2 is FYEKMQ in the germline V gene (reference sequence). CDR3 protein: CASSLSRLRDRVYEQYF. CDR3 in DNA: TGTGCCAGCAGCTTATCTCGTCTGAGGGACAGGGTCTACGAGCAGTACTTC.

This chain uses TRBV20-1 with TRBJ1-6; D is uncertain. V gave up 3 bases and J gave up 7 bases, with 13 bases separating them. Germline assignment: CDR1 DFQATT and CDR2 SNEGSKA (reference sequence). The CDR3 runs to 14 residues. In DNA, the CDR3 is TGCAGTGCTAGCGTCACAGAGGGAAATTCACCCCTCCACTTT. It translates to CSASVTEGNSPLHF.

The CDR3 here is CASSSTVGKREDADTQYF. In DNA, the CDR3 is TGTGCCAGCAGCTCCACGGTTGGGAAGCGGGAGGACGCAGATACGCAGTATTTT. The chain carries TRBV7-9 and TRBJ2-3; 9 nucleotides line up with TRBD2. V was clipped by 4 bases and J by 4 bases; unmatched bases: 15. Germline-derived CDR1 and CDR2 are SEHNR and FQNEAQ (reference sequence). This CDR3 spans 18 amino acids.

V gene TRBV5-1 combines with J gene TRBJ2-7, with a possible D match to TRBD1 (6 bases). The J call is uncertain, as TRBJ2-4 better fits the DNA end. The CDR3 is 15 residues long. Germline CDR1 reads SGHRS; CDR2 reads YFSETQ. The CDR3 DNA sequence: TGCGCCAGCAGCCCGGGCGGACAGAAAGGGGACATTCAGTACTTC. It codes for CASSPGGQKGDIQYF.

The rearrangement uses TRBV28 and TRBJ1-2; TRBD1 agrees at 9 bases. The CDR3 is 14 residues long. Losses at the gene ends were 5 bases for V and 4 bases for J; bases not matched to a gene: 5. Per the germline V gene, CDR1 is MDHEN and CDR2 is SYDVKM. The CDR3 loop reads CASSRTGARYGYTF. CDR3 DNA: TGTGCCAGCAGTCGGACAGGGGCCCGCTATGGCTACACCTTC.

This clonotype was seen a few times. The chain employs TRBV12-3 or TRBV12-4 and TRBJ2-1, with a tentative D call TRBD2 (5 bases). The CDR3 contains 14 residues. The germline V and J ends were trimmed by 3 bases and 2 bases, with 8 bases remaining between them. CDR3 in DNA: TGTGCCAGCAGTTTGTCTAGCCCCTACAATGAGCAGTTCTTC. It specifies CASSLSSPYNEQFF.

This clonotype was found a few times. The rearrangement links TRBV20-1 to TRBJ2-1; D is possibly TRBD2 (5 bases). The V and J ends lost 0 bases and 6 bases respectively, with 12 bases between them. The CDR3 contains 14 residues. Germline V gives CDR1 DFQATT, CDR2 SNEGSKA (reference sequence). In DNA, the CDR3 is TGCAGTGCTAGAGATAGTCGGGGTAGCAATGAGCAGTTCTTC. Protein product: CSARDSRGSNEQFF.